This T cell receptor beta chain was identified during a study of shared clonotypes between healthy human individuals. Only in-frame clones appear in the TCRdb table, and some are missing; sequencing was by immunoSEQ multiplex PCR. Of 2 million to 2.5 million clones detected, 85% to 95% appear once; the ten largest clones hold about 0.39%. CDR3 length: 13 residues. V shed 7 bases and J shed 4 bases, with 11 bases lying between them. CDR1 MNHNS and CDR2 SASEGT come from the germline V gene. This chain links TRBV6-1 with TRBJ1-3; D gene ambiguous. The sample comprised naive CD4+ T cells from PBMCs. Subset meaning: CD45RA+ positively selected. The clonotype was recovered from a man aged 18 to 35 in good health. Some clones in this sample may be carry-over from other donors' samples. The CDR3 reads CASTPILGNTIYF. CDR3 bases: TGTGCCAGCACCCCAATACTGGGAAACACCATATATTTT.